These 19 T cell receptor beta chains share one sample of origin, sequenced in a study of control samples from healthy donors and cancer patients. The assay was immunoSEQ multiplex PCR, and TCRdb's table has in-frame clones only and misses some. This sample carries about 77,000 clones, approximately 92% of them seen once, and the ten largest clones take about 5%. Sequenced sample: blood. These TCRs come from a woman aged 55-69 years in good health.

CDR3 DNA sequence: TGCGCCAGCAGCCCTGGACTAGCGGGAGTAAGGTACGAGCAGTACTTC. It translates to CASSPGLAGVRYEQYF. This chain links TRBV5-1 with TRBJ2-7, with 13 bases matching TRBD2. The trim removed 4 bases at V and 4 bases at J, leaving 8 bases unmatched. Germline lookup yields CDR1 SGHRS and CDR2 YFSETQ. The CDR3 length is 16 residues. Full variable domain (outside the CDR3, taken from reference TRBV5-1 and TRBJ2-7): KAGVTQTPRYLIKTRGQQVTLSCSPISGHRSVSWYQQTPGQGLQFLFEYFSETQRNKGNFPGRFSGRQFSNSRSEMNVSTLELGDSALYLCASSPGLAGVRYEQYFGPGTRLTVT.

This chain uses TRBV18 with TRBJ2-2; 8 nucleotides agree with TRBD1. Germline CDR1 KGHSH, CDR2 LQKENI. This CDR3 has 14 residues. The trim removed 3 bases at V and 5 bases at J, leaving 2 bases unmatched. The CDR3 loop is CASSPRTGTGELFF. CDR3 bases: TGTGCCAGCTCACCGCGGACAGGGACCGGGGAGCTGTTTTTT.

CDR3 sequence: CASSVVGHLQPQHF. As DNA, the CDR3 is TGTGCCAGCAGTGTGGTTGGACACCTTCAGCCCCAGCATTTT. The chain links TRBV2 to TRBJ1-5, with D perhaps matching TRBD1 (5 bases). Trimming left V 4 bases short and J 6 bases short, with 13 bases between. Germline lookup yields CDR1 SNHLY and CDR2 FYNNEI. The CDR3 runs 14 residues.

The genes are TRBV29-1 and TRBJ2-5; 7 bases fit TRBD1. After removal of 7 bases from V and 4 bases from J, the junction contained 6 bases not matched to a gene. The germline V gene has CDR1 SQVTM and CDR2 ANQGSEA. The CDR3 is 12 amino acids. The CDR3 loop is CSARTGGETQYF. The CDR3 DNA reads as TGCAGCGCCCGGACAGGAGGAGAGACCCAGTACTTC.

The rearrangement joins TRBV3-1 (or the pseudogene TRBV3-2) to TRBJ1-2, with a tentative D call TRBD1 (6 bases). The CDR3 extends over 11 amino acids. Looked up from germline, CDR1 is LGHDT and CDR2 is YNNKEL (reference sequence). Between the trimmed V and J ends, which lost 5 bases and 8 bases, there was a span of 9 bases. The CDR3 here is CASSVQGGYTF. The CDR3 region has the DNA TGTGCCAGCAGCGTACAGGGCGGCTACACCTTC.

The V call is TRBV28, the J call TRBJ1-4, with a weak D call TRBD1 (5 bases). The V end was cut by 6 bases, the J end by 10 bases, with 9 bases between. CDR3 length equals 11 residues. Looked up from germline, CDR1 is MDHEN and CDR2 is SYDVKM. The CDR3 loop is CASRGGGKLFF. CDR3 DNA: TGTGCCAGCAGGGGGGGAGGAAAACTGTTTTTT.

The J gene is TRBJ2-3, the V gene TRBV5-6; D gene unclear. The V gene lost 3 bases and the J gene lost 6 bases, with 11 bases spanning the gap. Germline lookup yields CDR1 SGHDT and CDR2 YYEEEE. The CDR3 covers 13 residues. The DNA of the CDR3 is TGTGCCAGCAGCTCACAGTTTGGGGATACGCAGTATTTT. This translates into CASSSQFGDTQYF.

V usage is TRBV24-1 and J usage is TRBJ2-7; 10 bases are a match to TRBD1. J gave up 5 bases and V 4 bases, and 4 bases lay outside the gene matches. CDR3 length equals 14 residues. Germline V CDR1 and CDR2: KGHDR, SFDVKD. The CDR3 reads CATSEGTGANEQYF. The CDR3 DNA reads as TGTGCCACCAGTGAGGGGACAGGGGCTAACGAGCAGTACTTC.

This clone was recorded a few times. The sample holds other DNA sequences that translate to the same CDR3. This sequence joins TRBV3-1 (or the pseudogene TRBV3-2) and TRBJ1-5, with D maybe TRBD1 (5 bases). This CDR3 contains 15 residues. Germline V gene sequence: CDR1 LGHDT, CDR2 YNNKEL (reference sequence). V was trimmed by 1 base and J by 5 bases, leaving 12 bases between them. The CDR3 loop is CASSQGTGTYQPQHF. CDR3 DNA sequence: TGTGCCAGCAGCCAAGGTACCGGGACCTATCAGCCCCAGCATTTT.

The chain's CDR3 is CASSQGGYGYTF. Here the CDR3 DNA reads TGTGCCAGCTCGCAGGGGGGCTATGGCTACACCTTC. The chain has TRBV2 and TRBJ1-2, with 7 bases fitting TRBD1. With V trimmed by 8 bases and J by 4 bases, 4 bases remained unmatched. This CDR3 is 12 amino acids long. The V gene's germline CDR1 is SNHLY and CDR2 FYNNEI.

The chain uses TRBV28 and TRBJ2-1; the match to TRBD1 covers 7 bases. The germline V gene encodes CDR1 MDHEN and CDR2 SYDVKM. After removal of 6 bases from V and 5 bases from J, the junction contained 10 bases not matched to a gene. The CDR3 length is 15 residues. CDR3 DNA: TGTGCCAGCAGCTTACTCGGACAGGTCCACAATGAGCAGTTCTTC. Protein product: CASSLLGQVHNEQFF.

The chain combines TRBV7-9 with TRBJ1-4; D call uncertain. Looked up from germline, CDR1 is SEHNR and CDR2 is FQNEAQ (reference sequence). Trimming shortened V by 1 base and J by 4 bases, and 7 bases separated the two germline ends. This CDR3 is built from 14 residues. The CDR3 bases are TGTGCCAGCAGCTTAGGTGGGAGTAATGAAAAACTGTTTTTT. Encoded protein: CASSLGGSNEKLFF.

This chain connects TRBV5-1 to TRBJ2-1, with TRBD2 matching over 16 bases. This CDR3 region has 15 residues. Trimming removed 4 bases from V and 9 bases from J; junction bases left unmatched: 4. Germline V gene lookup returns CDR1 SGHRS and CDR2 YFSETQ. CDR3 residues: CASSRGLAGGGEQFF. CDR3 sequence (DNA): TGCGCCAGCAGCCGGGGACTAGCGGGAGGGGGTGAGCAGTTCTTC. Full variable domain (outside the CDR3, taken from reference TRBV5-1 and TRBJ2-1): KAGVTQTPRYLIKTRGQQVTLSCSPISGHRSVSWYQQTPGQGLQFLFEYFSETQRNKGNFPGRFSGRQFSNSRSEMNVSTLELGDSALYLCASSRGLAGGGEQFFGPGTRLTVL.

This clone was seen a single time. V gene TRBV2 combines with J gene TRBJ2-2; 11 nucleotides line up with TRBD2. Trimming took 6 bases from V and 1 from J; bases not matched to a gene: 1. The CDR3 runs to 15 residues. The germline V gene encodes CDR1 SNHLY and CDR2 FYNNEI. CDR3 region: CASRGTSGNTGELFF. The CDR3 DNA reads TGTGCCAGCAGAGGGACTAGCGGGAACACCGGGGAGCTGTTTTTT. Combining the CDR3 with reference TRBV2 and TRBJ2-2 gives the whole variable domain EPEVTQTPSHQVTQMGQEVILRCVPISNHLYFYWYRQILGQKVEFLVSFYNNEISEKSEIFDDQFSVERPDGSNFTLKIRSTKLEDSAMYFCASRGTSGNTGELFFGEGSRLTVL.

The chain employs TRBV27 and TRBJ2-7, with D tentatively TRBD1 (5 bases). The CDR3 consists of 15 residues. V lost 4 bases, J lost 4 bases, and 17 bases lay in between. Germline loops: CDR1 MNHEY, CDR2 SMNVEV (reference sequence). CDR3 amino acids: CASSYQGGQGYEQYF. The CDR3 DNA reads as TGTGCCAGCAGTTATCAGGGCGGCCAAGGGTACGAGCAGTACTTC.

This clone was picked up one time. The chain joins TRBV9 to TRBJ1-1, with D unresolved. The germline CDR1 and CDR2 sequences are SGDLS and YYNGEE. Between the trimmed V and J ends, which lost 4 bases and 4 bases, there was a span of 17 bases. This CDR3 comprises 15 residues. The CDR3 is CASSPRSSASTEAFF. CDR3 nucleotides: TGTGCCAGCAGCCCCCGGTCGTCAGCAAGCACTGAAGCTTTCTTT. Supplemented by reference TRBV9 and TRBJ1-1, the full variable domain reads DSGVTQTPKHLITATGQRVTLRCSPRSGDLSVYWYQQSLDQGLQFLIQYYNGEERAKGNILERFSAQQFPDLHSELNLSSLELGDSALYFCASSPRSSASTEAFFGQGTRLTVV.

This clone occurred once. The genes are TRBV6-2 or TRBV6-3 and TRBJ2-5, with TRBD2 matching 11 bases. Germline loops: CDR1 MNHEY, CDR2 SVGEGT. V was clipped by 6 bases and J by 2 bases; unmatched bases: 8. The CDR3 runs 16 residues. This CDR3 reads CASSRSSGRPQETQYF. The CDR3 nucleotides are TGTGCCAGCAGCCGCTCTAGCGGGAGGCCTCAAGAGACCCAGTACTTC.

For this clone: The junction departs from the called germline gene at one end, perhaps through a read error. This chain connects TRBV27 to TRBJ2-1; either TRBD1 or TRBD2 may supply D (5 bases each). This CDR3 is 12 amino acids long. The germline gives CDR1 MNHEY, CDR2 SMNVEV (reference sequence). CDR3 DNA sequence: TGTGCCAGCAGTTTATCCCGGGACCCTGAGGTCTTC. As protein: CASSLSRDPEVF.

CDR3 loop: CERRGSNQPQHF. The CDR3 DNA is TGTGAAAGAAGAGGGAGCAATCAGCCCCAGCATTTT. This chain links TRBV7-5 with TRBJ1-5. TRBV7-5 is flagged as a pseudogene. CDR3 length: 12 residues.